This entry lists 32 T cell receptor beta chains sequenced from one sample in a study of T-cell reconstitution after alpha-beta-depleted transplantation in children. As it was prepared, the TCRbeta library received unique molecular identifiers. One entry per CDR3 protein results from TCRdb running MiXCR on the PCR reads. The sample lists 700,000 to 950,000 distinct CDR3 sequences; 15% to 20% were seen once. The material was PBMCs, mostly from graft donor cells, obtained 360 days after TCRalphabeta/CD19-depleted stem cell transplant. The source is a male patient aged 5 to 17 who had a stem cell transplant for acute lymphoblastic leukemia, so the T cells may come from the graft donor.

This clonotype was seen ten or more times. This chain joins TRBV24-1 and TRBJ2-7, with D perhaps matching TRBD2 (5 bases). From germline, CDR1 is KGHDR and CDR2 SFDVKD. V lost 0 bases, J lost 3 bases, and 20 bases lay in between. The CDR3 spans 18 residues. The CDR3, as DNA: TGTGCCACCAGTGATTTGGGACTGGCCTCCCCGGTTCTCTACGAGCAGTACTTC. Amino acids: CATSDLGLASPVLYEQYF.

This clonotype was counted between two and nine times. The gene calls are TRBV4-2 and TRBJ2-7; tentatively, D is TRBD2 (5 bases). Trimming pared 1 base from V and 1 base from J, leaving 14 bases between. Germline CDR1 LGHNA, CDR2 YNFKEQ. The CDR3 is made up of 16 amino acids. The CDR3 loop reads CASSQVTGRGSYEQYF. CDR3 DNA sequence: TGTGCCAGCAGCCAAGTCACGGGCCGAGGGTCCTACGAGCAGTACTTC.

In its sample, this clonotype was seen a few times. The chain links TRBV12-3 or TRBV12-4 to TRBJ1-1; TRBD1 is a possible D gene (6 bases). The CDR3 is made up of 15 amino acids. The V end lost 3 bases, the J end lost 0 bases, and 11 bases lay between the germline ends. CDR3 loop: CASSFSGDLNTEAFF. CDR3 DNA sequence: TGTGCCAGCAGTTTTTCAGGGGATTTGAACACTGAAGCTTTCTTT.

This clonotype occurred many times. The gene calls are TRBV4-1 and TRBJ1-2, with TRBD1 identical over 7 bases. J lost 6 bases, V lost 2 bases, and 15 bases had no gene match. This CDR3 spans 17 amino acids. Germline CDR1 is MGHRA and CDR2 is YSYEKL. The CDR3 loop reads CASSQRGRKDRADGYTF. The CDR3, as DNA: TGCGCCAGCAGCCAAAGGGGAAGAAAAGACAGGGCCGATGGCTACACCTTC.

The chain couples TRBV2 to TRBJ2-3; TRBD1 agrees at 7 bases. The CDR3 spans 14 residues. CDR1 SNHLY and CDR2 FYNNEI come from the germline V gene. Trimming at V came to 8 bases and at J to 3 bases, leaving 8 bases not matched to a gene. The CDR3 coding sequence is TGTGCCAGCGGTGGACAGGCCTGGACAGATACGCAGTATTTT. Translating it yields CASGGQAWTDTQYF.

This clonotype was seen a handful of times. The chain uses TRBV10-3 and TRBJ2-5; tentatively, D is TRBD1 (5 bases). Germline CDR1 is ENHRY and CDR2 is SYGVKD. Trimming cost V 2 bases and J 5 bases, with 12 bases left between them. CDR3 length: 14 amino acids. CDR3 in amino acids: CAISEAQGGETQYF. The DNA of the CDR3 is TGTGCCATCAGTGAGGCCCAGGGTGGGGAGACCCAGTACTTC.

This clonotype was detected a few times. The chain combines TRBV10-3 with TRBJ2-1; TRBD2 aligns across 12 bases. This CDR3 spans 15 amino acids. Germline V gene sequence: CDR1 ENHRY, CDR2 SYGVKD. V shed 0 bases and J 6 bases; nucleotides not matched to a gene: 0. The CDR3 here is CAISESTSGSNEQFF. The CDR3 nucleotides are TGTGCCATCAGTGAGTCGACTAGCGGGAGCAATGAGCAGTTCTTC.

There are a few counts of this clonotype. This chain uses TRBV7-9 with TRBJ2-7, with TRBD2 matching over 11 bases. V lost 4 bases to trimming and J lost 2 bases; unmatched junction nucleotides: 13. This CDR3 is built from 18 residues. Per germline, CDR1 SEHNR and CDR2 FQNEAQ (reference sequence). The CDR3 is CASSSTGTSGQNTYEQYF. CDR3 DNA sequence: TGTGCCAGCAGCTCAACCGGGACTAGCGGACAAAATACCTACGAGCAGTACTTC.

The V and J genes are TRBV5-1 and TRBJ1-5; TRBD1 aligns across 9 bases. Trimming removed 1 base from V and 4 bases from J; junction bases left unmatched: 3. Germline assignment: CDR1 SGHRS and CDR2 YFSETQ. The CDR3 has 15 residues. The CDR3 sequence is CASSLRTGVNQPQHF. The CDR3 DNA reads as TGCGCCAGCAGCTTGCGGACAGGGGTTAATCAGCCCCAGCATTTT.

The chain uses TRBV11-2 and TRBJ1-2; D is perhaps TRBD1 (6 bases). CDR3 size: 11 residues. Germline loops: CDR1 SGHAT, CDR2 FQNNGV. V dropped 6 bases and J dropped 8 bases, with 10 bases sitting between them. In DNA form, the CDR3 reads TGTGCCAGCAGACAGGGTAGCGGCTACACCTTC. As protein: CASRQGSGYTF.

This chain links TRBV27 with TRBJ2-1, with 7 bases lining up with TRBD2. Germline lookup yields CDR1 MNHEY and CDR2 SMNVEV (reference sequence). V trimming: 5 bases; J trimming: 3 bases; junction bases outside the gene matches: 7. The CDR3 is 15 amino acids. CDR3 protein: CASSMWGGIYNEQFF. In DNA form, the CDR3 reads TGTGCCAGCAGTATGTGGGGGGGGATCTACAATGAGCAGTTCTTC.

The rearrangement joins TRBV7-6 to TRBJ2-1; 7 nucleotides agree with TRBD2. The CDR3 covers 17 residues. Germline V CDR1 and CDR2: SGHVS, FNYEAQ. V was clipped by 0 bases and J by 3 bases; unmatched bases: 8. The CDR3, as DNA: TGTGCCAGCAGCTTAGCGCGGGGGACTTCACTCTACAATGAGCAGTTCTTC. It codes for CASSLARGTSLYNEQFF.

In DNA form, the CDR3 reads TGTGCCAGCAGCTCCCTCGTCGGGCGGGAAGATGAGCAGTTCTTC. This codes for CASSSLVGREDEQFF. The chain has TRBV7-9 and TRBJ2-1; maybe TRBD2 (6 bases). The germline V gene has CDR1 SEHNR and CDR2 FQNEAQ (reference sequence). V dropped 4 bases and J dropped 8 bases, with 18 bases sitting between them. This CDR3 is 15 amino acids long.

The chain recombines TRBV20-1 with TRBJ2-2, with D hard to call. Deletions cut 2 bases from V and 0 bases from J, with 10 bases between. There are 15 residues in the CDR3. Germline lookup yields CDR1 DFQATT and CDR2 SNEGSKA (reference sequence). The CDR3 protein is CSARFRVPNTGELFF. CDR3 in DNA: TGCAGTGCTAGATTCCGGGTCCCGAACACCGGGGAGCTGTTTTTT.

In DNA form, the CDR3 reads TGTGCCAGCAGCTTAGACAGGGGGAAGAGGCTCACTGAAGCTTTCTTT. Protein product: CASSLDRGKRLTEAFF. The chain links TRBV7-3 to TRBJ1-1; 9 bases align to TRBD1. This CDR3 spans 16 amino acids. Germline CDR1 reads SGHTA; CDR2 reads FQGTGA. Trimming removed 2 bases from V and 4 bases from J; junction bases left unmatched: 8.

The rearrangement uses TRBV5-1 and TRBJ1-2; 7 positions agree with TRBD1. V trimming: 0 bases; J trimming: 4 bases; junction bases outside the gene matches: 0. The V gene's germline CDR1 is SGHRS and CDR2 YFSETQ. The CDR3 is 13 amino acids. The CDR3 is CASSLGDSYGYTF. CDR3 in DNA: TGCGCCAGCAGCTTGGGGGACAGCTATGGCTACACCTTC.

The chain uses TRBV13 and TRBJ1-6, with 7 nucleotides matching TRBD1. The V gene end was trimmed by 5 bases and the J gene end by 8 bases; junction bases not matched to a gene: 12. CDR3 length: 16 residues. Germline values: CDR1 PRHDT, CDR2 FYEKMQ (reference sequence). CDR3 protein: CASSLLTTGKYSPLHF. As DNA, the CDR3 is TGTGCCAGCAGCCTCCTCACGACAGGGAAGTATTCACCCCTCCACTTT.

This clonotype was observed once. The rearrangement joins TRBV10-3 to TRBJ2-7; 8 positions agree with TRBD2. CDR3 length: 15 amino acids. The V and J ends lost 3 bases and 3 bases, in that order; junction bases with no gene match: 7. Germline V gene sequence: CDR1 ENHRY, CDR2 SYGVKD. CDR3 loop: CAISDRAGVGYEQYF. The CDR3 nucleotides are TGTGCCATCAGTGATCGAGCGGGAGTAGGCTACGAGCAGTACTTC.

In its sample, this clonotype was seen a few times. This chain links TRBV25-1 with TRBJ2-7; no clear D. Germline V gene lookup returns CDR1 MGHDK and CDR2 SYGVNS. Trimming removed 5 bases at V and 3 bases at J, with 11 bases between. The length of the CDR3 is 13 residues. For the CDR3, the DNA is TGTGCCAGCAGTATAGGGATTTACTACGAGCAGTACTTC. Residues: CASSIGIYYEQYF.

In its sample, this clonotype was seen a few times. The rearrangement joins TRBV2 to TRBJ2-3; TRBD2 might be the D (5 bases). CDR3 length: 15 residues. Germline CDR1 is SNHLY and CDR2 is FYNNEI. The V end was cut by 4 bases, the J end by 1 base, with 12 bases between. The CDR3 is CASSGLDYGTDTQYF. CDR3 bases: TGTGCCAGCAGTGGGCTTGACTATGGCACAGATACGCAGTATTTT.

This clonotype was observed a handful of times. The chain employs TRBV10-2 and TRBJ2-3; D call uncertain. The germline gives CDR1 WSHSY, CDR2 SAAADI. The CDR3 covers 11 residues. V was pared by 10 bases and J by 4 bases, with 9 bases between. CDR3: CATLVADTQYF. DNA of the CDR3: TGCGCCACCCTGGTAGCAGATACGCAGTATTTT.

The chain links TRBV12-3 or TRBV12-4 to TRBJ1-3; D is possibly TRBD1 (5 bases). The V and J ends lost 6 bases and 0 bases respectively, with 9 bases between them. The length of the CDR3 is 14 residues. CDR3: CASRSQDSGNTIYF. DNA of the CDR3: TGTGCCAGCAGGTCACAGGACTCTGGAAACACCATATATTTT.

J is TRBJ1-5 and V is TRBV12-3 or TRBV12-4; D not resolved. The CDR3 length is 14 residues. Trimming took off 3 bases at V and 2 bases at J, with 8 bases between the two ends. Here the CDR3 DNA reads TGTGCCAGCAGTTTCAGCTCGGGCAATCAGCCCCAGCATTTT. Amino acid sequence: CASSFSSGNQPQHF.

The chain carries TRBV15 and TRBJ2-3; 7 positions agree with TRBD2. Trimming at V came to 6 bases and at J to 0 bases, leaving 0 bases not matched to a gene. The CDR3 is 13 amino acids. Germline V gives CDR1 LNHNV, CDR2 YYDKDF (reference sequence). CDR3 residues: CATSSGSTDTQYF. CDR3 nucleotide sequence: TGTGCCACCAGTAGCGGGAGCACAGATACGCAGTATTTT.

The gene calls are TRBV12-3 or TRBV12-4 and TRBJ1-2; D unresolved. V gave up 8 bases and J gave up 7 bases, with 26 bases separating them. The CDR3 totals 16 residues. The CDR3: CASAILRWIGLVGYTF. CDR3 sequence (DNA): TGTGCCAGCGCCATTTTGAGGTGGATAGGGCTTGTTGGCTACACCTTC.

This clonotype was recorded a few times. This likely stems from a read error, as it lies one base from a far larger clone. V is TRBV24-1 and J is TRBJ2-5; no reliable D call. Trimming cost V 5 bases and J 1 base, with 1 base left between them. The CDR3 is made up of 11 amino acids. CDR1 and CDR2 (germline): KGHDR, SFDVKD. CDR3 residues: CATSAQETQYF. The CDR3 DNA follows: TGTGCCACCAGTGCCCAAGAGACCCAGTACTTC.

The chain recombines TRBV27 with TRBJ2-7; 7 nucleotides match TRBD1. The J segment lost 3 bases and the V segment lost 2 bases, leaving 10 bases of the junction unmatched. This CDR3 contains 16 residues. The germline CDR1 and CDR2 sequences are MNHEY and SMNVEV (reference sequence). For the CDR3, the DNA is TGTGCCAGCAGTTTAACGACCGGGACAGCCTTCTACGAGCAGTACTTC. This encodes CASSLTTGTAFYEQYF.

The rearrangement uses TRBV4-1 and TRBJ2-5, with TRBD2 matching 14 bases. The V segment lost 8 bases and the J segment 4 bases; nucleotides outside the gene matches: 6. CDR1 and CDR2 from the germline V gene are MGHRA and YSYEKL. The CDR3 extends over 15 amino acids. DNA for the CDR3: TGCGCCAGCCAGGGACTAGCGGGAGTATCAGAGACCCAGTACTTC. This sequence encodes CASQGLAGVSETQYF.

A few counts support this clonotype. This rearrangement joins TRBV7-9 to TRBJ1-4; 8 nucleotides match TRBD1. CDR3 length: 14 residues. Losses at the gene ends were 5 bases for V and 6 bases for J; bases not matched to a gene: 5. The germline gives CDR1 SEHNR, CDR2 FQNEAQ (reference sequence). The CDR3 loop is CASSPTGGDEKLFF. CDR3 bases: TGTGCCAGCAGCCCTACAGGGGGAGATGAAAAACTGTTTTTT.

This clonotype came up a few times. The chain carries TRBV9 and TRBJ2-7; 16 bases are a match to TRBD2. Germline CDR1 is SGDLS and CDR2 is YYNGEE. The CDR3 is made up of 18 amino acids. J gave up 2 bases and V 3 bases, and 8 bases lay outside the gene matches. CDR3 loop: CASSEGLAGGPVTYEQYF. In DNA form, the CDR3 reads TGTGCCAGCAGCGAGGGACTAGCGGGAGGGCCGGTGACCTACGAGCAGTACTTC.

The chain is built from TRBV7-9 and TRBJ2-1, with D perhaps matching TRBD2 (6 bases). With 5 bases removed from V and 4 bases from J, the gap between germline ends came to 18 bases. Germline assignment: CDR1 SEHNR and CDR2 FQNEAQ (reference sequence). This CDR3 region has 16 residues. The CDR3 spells CASSGETSWVYNEQFF. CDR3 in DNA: TGTGCCAGCAGCGGGGAGACTAGTTGGGTTTACAATGAGCAGTTCTTC.

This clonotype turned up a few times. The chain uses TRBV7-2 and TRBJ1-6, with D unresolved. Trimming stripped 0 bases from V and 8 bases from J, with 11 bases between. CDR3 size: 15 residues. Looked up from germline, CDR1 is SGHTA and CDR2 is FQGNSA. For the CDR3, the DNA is TGTGCCAGCAGCTTAGCGCGAGAGGGTGATTCACCCCTCCACTTT. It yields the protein CASSLAREGDSPLHF.